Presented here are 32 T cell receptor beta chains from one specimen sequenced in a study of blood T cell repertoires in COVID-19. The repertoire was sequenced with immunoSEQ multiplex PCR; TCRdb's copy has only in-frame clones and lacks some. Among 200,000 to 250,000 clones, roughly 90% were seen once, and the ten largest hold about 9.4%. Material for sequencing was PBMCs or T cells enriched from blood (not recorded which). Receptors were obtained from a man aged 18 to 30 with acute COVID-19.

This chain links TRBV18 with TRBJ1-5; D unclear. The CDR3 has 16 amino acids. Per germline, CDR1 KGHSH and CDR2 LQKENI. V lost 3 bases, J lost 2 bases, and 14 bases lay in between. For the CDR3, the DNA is TGTGCCAGCTCACCGGAGCTGAACGGGGGCAATCAGCCCCAGCATTTT. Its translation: CASSPELNGGNQPQHF.

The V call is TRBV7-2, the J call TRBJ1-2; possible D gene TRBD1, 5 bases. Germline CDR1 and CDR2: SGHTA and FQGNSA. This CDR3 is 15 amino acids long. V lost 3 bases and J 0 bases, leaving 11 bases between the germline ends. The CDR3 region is CASSFFTTANYGYTF. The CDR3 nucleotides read TGTGCCAGCAGCTTTTTTACGACAGCTAACTATGGCTACACCTTC. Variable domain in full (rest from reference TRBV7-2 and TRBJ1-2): GAGVSQSPSNKVTEKGKDVELRCDPISGHTALYWYRQSLGQGLEFLIYFQGNSAPDKSGLPSDRFSAERTGGSVSTLTIQRTQQEDSAVYLCASSFFTTANYGYTFGSGTRLTVV.

CDR3 in amino acids: CSVEVGGSSYEQYF. The CDR3 bases are TGCAGCGTTGAAGTAGGCGGAAGCTCCTACGAGCAGTACTTC. The rearrangement links TRBV29-1 to TRBJ2-7; D not certain. The V end was cut by 1 base, the J end by 0 bases, with 10 bases between. Germline V gene data show CDR1 as SQVTM and CDR2 as ANQGSEA. This CDR3 spans 14 amino acids.

Written as DNA, the CDR3 is TGTGCCAGCTCAGGTGGCAACTCCTACGAGCAGTACTTC. This sequence encodes CASSGGNSYEQYF. The chain employs TRBV18 and TRBJ2-7; D call uncertain. CDR1 and CDR2 from the germline V gene are KGHSH and LQKENI. CDR3 length: 13 amino acids. Trimming stripped 5 bases from V and 0 bases from J, with 8 bases between.

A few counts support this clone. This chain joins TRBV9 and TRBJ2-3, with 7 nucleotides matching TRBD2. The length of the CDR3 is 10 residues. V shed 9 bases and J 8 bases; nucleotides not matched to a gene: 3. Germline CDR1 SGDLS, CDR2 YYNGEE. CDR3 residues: CANREGTQYF. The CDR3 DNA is TGTGCCAATAGGGAGGGTACGCAGTATTTT.

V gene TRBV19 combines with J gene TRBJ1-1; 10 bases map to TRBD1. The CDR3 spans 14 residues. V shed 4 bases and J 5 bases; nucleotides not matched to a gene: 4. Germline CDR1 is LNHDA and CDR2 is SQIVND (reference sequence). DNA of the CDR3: TGTGCCAGTAGTAGACAGGGGGCTGGGACTGAAGCTTTCTTT. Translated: CASSRQGAGTEAFF.

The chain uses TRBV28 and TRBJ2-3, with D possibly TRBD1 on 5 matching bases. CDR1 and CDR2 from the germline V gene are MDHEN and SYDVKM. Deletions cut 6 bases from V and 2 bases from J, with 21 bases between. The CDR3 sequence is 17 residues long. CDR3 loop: CASSYLGSRANTDTQYF. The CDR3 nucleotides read TGTGCCAGCAGCTATTTGGGAAGCAGGGCTAACACAGATACGCAGTATTTT.

The CDR3 DNA reads as TGTGCCAGCAGTTCGACAGGAGGAGGACAGCCCCAGCATTTT. Protein product: CASSSTGGGQPQHF. V gene TRBV28 combines with J gene TRBJ1-5; possibly TRBD1 for D (6 bases). With 4 bases removed from V and 7 bases from J, the gap between germline ends came to 14 bases. Germline lookup yields CDR1 MDHEN and CDR2 SYDVKM. This CDR3 region has 14 residues.

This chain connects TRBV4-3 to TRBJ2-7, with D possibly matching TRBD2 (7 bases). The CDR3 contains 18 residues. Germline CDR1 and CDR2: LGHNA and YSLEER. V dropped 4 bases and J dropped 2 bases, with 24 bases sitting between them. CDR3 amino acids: CASSLDSGGHRIAYEQYF. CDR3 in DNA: TGCGCCAGCAGCCTTGACTCGGGGGGCCATCGGATAGCCTACGAGCAGTACTTC.

CDR3 sequence reads: CASSLARGETQYF. Here the CDR3 DNA reads TGTGCCAGCAGCTTGGCCAGGGGAGAGACCCAGTACTTC. The chain combines TRBV5-6 with TRBJ2-5, with a weak D call TRBD1 (6 bases). The germline gives CDR1 SGHDT, CDR2 YYEEEE. V lost 0 bases, J lost 4 bases, and 7 bases lay in between. The CDR3 has 13 residues.

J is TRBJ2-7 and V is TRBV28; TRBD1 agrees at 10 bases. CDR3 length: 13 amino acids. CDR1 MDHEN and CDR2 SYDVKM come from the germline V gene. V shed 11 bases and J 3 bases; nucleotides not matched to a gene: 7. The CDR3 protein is CAHRGQGFYEQYF. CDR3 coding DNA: TGTGCCCACAGGGGACAGGGGTTCTACGAGCAGTACTTC.

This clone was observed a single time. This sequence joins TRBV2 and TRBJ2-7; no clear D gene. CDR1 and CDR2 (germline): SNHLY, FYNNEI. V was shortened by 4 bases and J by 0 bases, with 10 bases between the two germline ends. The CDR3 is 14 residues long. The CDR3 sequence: CASSAVWSSYEQYF. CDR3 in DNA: TGTGCCAGCAGTGCGGTCTGGAGCTCCTACGAGCAGTACTTC.

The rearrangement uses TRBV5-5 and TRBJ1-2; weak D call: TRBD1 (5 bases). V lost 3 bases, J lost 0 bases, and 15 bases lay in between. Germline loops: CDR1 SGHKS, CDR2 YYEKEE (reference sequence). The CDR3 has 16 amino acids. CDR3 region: CASSSLGGSANYGYTF. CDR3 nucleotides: TGTGCCAGCAGCTCACTGGGGGGGAGCGCTAACTATGGCTACACCTTC.

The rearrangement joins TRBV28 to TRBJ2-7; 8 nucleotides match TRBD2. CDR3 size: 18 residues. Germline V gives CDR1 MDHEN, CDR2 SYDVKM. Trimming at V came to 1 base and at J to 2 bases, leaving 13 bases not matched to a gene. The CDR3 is CASSLSQSSGRAPYEQYF. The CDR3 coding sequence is TGTGCCAGCAGTTTATCCCAATCTTCCGGGAGGGCTCCCTACGAGCAGTACTTC.

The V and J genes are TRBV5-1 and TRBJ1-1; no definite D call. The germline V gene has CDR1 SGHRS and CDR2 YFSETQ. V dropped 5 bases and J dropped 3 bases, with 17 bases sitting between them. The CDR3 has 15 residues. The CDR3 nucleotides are TGCGCCAGCAGACGGTACCAGAGGGCAGACACTGAAGCTTTCTTT. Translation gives CASRRYQRADTEAFF.

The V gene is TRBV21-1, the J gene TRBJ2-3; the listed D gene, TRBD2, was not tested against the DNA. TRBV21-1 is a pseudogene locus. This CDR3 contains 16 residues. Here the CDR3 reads CASSTLAGVGTDTQYF. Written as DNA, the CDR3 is TGTGCCAGCAGCACTTTAGCGGGAGTGGGCACAGATACGCAGTATTTT.

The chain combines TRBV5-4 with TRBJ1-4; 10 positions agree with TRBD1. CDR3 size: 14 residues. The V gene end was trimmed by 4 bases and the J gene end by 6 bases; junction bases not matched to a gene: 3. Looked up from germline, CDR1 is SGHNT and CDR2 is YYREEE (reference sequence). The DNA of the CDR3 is TGTGCCAGCAGCATGACAGGGGGCCATGAAAAACTGTTTTTT. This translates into CASSMTGGHEKLFF.

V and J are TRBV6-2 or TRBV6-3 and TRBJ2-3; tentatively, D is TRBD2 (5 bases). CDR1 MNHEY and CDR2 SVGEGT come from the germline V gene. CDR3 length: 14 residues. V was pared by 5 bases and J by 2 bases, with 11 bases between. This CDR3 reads CASSRSGDTDTQYF. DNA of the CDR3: TGTGCCAGCAGTAGGAGCGGCGACACAGATACGCAGTATTTT.

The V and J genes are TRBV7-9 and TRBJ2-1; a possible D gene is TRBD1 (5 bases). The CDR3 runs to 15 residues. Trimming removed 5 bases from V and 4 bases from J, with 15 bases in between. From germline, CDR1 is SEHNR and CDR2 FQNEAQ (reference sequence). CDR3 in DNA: TGTGCCAGCAGCCCTGGACAAGGCGTTTACAATGAGCAGTTCTTC. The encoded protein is CASSPGQGVYNEQFF.

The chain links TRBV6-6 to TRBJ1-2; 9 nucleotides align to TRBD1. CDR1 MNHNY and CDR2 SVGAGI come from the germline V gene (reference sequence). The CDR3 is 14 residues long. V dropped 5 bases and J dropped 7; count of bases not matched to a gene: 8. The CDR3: CASSMTGGDGGYTF. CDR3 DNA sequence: TGTGCCAGCAGTATGACAGGGGGAGATGGTGGCTACACCTTC.

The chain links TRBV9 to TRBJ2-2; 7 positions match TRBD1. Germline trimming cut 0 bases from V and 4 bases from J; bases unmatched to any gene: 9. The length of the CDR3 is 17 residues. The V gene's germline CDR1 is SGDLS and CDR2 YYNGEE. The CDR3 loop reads CASSVEGYRGSTGELFF. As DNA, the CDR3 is TGTGCCAGCAGCGTAGAAGGTTACAGGGGAAGCACCGGGGAGCTGTTTTTT.

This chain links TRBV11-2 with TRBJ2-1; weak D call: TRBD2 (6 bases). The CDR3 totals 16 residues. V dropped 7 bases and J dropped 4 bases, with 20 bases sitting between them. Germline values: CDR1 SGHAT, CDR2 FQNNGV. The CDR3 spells CASIPTGTSLYNEQFF. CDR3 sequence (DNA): TGTGCCAGCATACCTACCGGGACTTCCCTTTACAATGAGCAGTTCTTC.

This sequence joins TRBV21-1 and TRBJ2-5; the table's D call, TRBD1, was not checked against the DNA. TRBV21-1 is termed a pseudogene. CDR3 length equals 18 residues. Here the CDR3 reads CASSKKTDRGLRKETQYF. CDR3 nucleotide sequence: TGTGCCAGCAGCAAAAAAACCGACAGGGGGCTAAGGAAGGAGACCCAGTACTTC.

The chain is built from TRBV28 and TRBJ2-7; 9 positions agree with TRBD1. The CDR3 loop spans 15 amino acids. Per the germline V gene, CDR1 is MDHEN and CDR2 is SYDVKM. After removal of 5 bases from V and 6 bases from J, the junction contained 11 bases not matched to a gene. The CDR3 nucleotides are TGTGCCAGCAGTAGAGGGGACAGGGACTCTTCCGAGCAGTACTTC. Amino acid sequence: CASSRGDRDSSEQYF.

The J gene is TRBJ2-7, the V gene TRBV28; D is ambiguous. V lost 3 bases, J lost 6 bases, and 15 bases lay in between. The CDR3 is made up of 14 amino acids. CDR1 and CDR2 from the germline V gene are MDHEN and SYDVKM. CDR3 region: CASSFIRVRGEQYF. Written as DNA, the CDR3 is TGTGCCAGCAGTTTTATACGGGTTCGAGGCGAGCAGTACTTC.

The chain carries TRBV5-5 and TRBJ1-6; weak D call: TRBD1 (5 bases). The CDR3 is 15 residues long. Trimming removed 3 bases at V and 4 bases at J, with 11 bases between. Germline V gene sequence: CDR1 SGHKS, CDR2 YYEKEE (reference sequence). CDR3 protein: CASSSQGGYNSPLHF. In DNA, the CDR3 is TGTGCCAGCAGCTCCCAGGGTGGATATAATTCACCCCTCCACTTT.

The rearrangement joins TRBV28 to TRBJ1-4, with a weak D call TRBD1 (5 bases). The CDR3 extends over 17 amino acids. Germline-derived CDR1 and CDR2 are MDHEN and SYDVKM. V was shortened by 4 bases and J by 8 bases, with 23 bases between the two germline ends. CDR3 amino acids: CASSSQGAGPAREKLFF. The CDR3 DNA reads TGTGCCAGCAGTTCCCAAGGGGCAGGTCCAGCGAGGGAAAAACTGTTTTTT.

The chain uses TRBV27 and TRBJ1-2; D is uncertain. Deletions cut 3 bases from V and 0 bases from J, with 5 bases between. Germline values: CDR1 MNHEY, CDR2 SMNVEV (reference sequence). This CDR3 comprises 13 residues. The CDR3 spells CASSFTANYGYTF. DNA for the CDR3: TGTGCCAGCAGTTTCACGGCTAACTATGGCTACACCTTC.

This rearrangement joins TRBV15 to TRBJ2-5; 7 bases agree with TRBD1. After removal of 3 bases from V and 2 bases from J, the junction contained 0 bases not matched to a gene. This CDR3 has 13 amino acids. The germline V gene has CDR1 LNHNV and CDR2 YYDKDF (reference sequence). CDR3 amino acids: CATSRDRQETQYF. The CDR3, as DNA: TGTGCCACCAGCAGGGACAGGCAAGAGACCCAGTACTTC.

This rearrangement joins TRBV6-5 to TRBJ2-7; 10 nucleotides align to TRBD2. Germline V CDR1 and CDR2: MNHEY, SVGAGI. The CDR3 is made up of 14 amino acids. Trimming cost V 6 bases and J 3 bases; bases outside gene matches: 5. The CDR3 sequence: CASSLWTSGYEQYF. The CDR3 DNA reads TGTGCCAGCAGCCTCTGGACTAGCGGCTACGAGCAGTACTTC.

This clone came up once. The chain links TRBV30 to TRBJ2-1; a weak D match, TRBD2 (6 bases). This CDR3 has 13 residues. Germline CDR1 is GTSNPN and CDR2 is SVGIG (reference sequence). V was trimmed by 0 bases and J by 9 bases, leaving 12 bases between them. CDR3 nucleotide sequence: TGTGCCTGGAGTGTAGGGCTGGGGGGTGAGCAGTTCTTC. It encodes CAWSVGLGGEQFF.

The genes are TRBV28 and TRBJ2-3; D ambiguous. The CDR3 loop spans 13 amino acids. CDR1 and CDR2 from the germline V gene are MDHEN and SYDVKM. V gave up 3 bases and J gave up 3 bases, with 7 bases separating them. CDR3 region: CASSFLKTDTQYF. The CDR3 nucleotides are TGTGCCAGCAGTTTTCTTAAAACAGATACGCAGTATTTT.